This TCR beta chain was found in a study of T-cell memory formation after mild COVID-19. General study results and limits: Shrinking CD4+ clones resided mostly in CM and EM, and CD8+ ones in EMRA. Pre-infection memory harbored some responding clones, suggesting cross-reactive memory joined.

Researchers used 5'RACE with constant-segment primers to make TCR alpha and TCR beta cDNA libraries that carry sample barcodes and UMIs. TCRdb re-called the 5' RACE reads with MiXCR, one entry per CDR3 protein. The table includes some 270,000 distinct CDR3 sequences, 15% detected once. Germline trimming cut 5 bases from V and 5 bases from J; bases unmatched to any gene: 11. Germline V gene lookup returns CDR1 SGHTA and CDR2 FQGNSA. This CDR3 has 18 amino acids. This clonotype has just a few counts. Its antigen is unidentified. The material sequenced was PBMCs or a T cell subset sorted from them (not recorded which). This receptor was obtained from an adult woman who had mild COVID-19 (a few samples of this study predate the infection). Cell type and time point are not known. This chain uses TRBV7-2 with TRBJ2-2; TRBD2 matches 13 bases. CDR3 amino acids: CASSPGLAGARGTGELFF. The CDR3 DNA is TGTGCCAGCAGCCCCGGACTAGCGGGAGCGAGAGGAACCGGGGAGCTGTTTTTT.